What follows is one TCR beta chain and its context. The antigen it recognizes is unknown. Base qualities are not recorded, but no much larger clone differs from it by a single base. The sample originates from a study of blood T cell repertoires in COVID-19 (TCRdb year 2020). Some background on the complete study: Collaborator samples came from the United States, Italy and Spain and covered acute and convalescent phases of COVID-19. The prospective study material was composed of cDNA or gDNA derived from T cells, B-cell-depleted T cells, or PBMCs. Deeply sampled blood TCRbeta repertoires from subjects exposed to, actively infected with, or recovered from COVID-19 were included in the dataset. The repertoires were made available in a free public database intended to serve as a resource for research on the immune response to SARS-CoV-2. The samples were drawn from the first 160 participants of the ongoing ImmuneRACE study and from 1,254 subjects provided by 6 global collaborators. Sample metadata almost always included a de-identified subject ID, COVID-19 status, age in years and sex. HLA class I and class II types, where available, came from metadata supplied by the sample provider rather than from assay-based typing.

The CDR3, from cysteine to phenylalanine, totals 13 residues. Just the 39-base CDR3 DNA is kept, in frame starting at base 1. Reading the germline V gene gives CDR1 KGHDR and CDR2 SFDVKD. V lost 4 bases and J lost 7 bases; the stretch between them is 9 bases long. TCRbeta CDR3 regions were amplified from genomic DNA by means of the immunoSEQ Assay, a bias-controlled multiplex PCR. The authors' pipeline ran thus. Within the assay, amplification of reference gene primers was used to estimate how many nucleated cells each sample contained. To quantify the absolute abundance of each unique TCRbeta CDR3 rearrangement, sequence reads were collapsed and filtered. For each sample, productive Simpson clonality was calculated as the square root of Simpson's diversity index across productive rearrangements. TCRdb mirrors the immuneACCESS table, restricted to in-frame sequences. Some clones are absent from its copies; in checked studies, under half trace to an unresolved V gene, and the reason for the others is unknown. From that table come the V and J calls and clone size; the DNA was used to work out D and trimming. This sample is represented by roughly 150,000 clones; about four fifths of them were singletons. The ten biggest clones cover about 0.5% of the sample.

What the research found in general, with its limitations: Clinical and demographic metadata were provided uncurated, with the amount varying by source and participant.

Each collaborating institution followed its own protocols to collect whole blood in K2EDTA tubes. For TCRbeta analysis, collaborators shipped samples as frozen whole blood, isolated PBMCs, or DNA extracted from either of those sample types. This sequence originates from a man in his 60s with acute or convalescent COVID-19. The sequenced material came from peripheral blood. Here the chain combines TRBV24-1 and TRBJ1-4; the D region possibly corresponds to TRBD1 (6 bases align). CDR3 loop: CATSDGQSEKLFF. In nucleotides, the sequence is TGTGCCACCAGTGACGGACAGTCTGAAAAACTGTTTTTT.